This T cell receptor beta chain was profiled in a study of vaccination and CD4 T cells after COVID-19. Study as a whole: Controls had a CEFX pool, an HIV-1 Nef pool, or no peptide added.

CD4+ T cells that had been cultured provided DNA sequenced with the Oncomine TCR Beta short-read assay. TCRdb re-called the PCR reads with MiXCR, one entry per CDR3 protein. The repertoire includes about 17,000 distinct CDR3 sequences, 40% to 50% of them detected once, and 20% to 25% sits in the top ten. Specified time point: late sampling 161 to 241 days after vaccination in three convalescent patients. Treatment given: roughly 10-day PBMC culture with coronavirus spike peptide pools or control peptides (ViraFEST assay). Comment on this clonotype: Its matching antigen is unknown.

This material consisted of CD4+ T cells from blood, cultured in vitro, taken about 7 months after SARS-CoV-2 vaccination. The TCR was taken from a human donor who had recovered from COVID-19.

Here the CDR3 DNA reads TGTGCCAGCAGCTCGCTGGCAGTGGAGACCCAGTACTTC. This gives the protein CASSSLAVETQYF. This chain connects TRBV11-2 to TRBJ2-5; D remains ambiguous. V was pared by 4 bases and J by 5 bases, with 11 bases between. Germline lookup yields CDR1 SGHAT and CDR2 FQNNGV. This CDR3 comprises 13 residues. Drawing the rest from reference TRBV11-2 and TRBJ2-5, the complete variable domain is EAGVAQSPRYKIIEKRQSVAFWCNPISGHATLYWYQQILGQGPKLLIQFQNNGVVDDSQLPKDRFSAERLKGVDSTLKIQPAKLEDSAVYLCASSSLAVETQYFGPGTRLLVL.